A single sample is the source of the 26 T cell receptor beta chains below, sequenced in a study of T cells in Graves' hyperthyroidism and ophthalmopathy. RNA transcripts provided the source from which TCR beta CDR3 regions were amplified. The study used the HTBI primer set for a first-round RT-PCR of the TCR CDR3. A single record per CDR3 protein comes from TCRdb applying MiXCR to the multiplex PCR reads. The sample has under 400,000 distinct CDR3 sequences, 20% to 25% seen once. What was sequenced was blood. The receptor set was obtained from a man aged 50 to 60 with Graves' hyperthyroidism.

This clonotype has just a few counts. The chain uses TRBV6-1 and TRBJ1-5; the match to TRBD1 covers 7 bases. V dropped 2 bases and J dropped 0; count of bases not matched to a gene: 10. CDR1 and CDR2 from the germline V gene are MNHNS and SASEGT. The CDR3 has 18 residues. The CDR3 protein is CASSERWQGDHSNQPQHF. The DNA for the CDR3 is TGTGCCAGCAGTGAAAGGTGGCAGGGGGACCATAGCAATCAGCCCCAGCATTTT.

This clonotype has just a few counts. V and J are TRBV29-1 and TRBJ2-7; 9 bases agree with TRBD1. The CDR3 sequence is 14 residues long. With 2 bases clipped from V and 3 bases from J, the junction kept 5 bases outside the gene matches. The germline V gene has CDR1 SQVTM and CDR2 ANQGSEA. CDR3 sequence (DNA): TGCAGCGTTGAAAACAGGGGGCTAGGCTACGAGCAGTACTTC. Translating it yields CSVENRGLGYEQYF.

This clonotype has just a few counts. The rearrangement links TRBV5-1 to TRBJ2-1; 8 bases map to TRBD1. The V and J ends lost 3 bases and 0 bases, in that order; junction bases with no gene match: 8. CDR3 size: 17 residues. Looked up from germline, CDR1 is SGHRS and CDR2 is YFSETQ. CDR3 sequence: CASSYASGGFSYNEQFF. As DNA, the CDR3 is TGCGCCAGCAGCTACGCCTCAGGGGGCTTCTCCTACAATGAGCAGTTCTTC. The full variable domain, completed using reference TRBV5-1 and TRBJ2-1, is KAGVTQTPRYLIKTRGQQVTLSCSPISGHRSVSWYQQTPGQGLQFLFEYFSETQRNKGNFPGRFSGRQFSNSRSEMNVSTLELGDSALYLCASSYASGGFSYNEQFFGPGTRLTVL.

This rearrangement joins TRBV15 to TRBJ1-6, with D perhaps TRBD1 (5 bases). Trimming cost V 0 bases and J 8 bases, with 11 bases left between them. Germline loops: CDR1 LNHNV, CDR2 YYDKDF (reference sequence). The CDR3 loop spans 15 amino acids. This CDR3 reads CATSRDQGSDSPLHF. In DNA form, the CDR3 reads TGTGCCACCAGCAGAGATCAGGGCTCGGATTCACCCCTCCACTTT.

This clonotype was recorded a few times. This chain connects TRBV3-1 to TRBJ1-5, with TRBD1 matching 7 bases. Germline V gene data show CDR1 as LGHDT and CDR2 as YNNKEL (reference sequence). This CDR3 spans 14 amino acids. V was clipped by 6 bases and J by 4 bases; unmatched bases: 6. The CDR3 loop reads CASSTGQLNQPQHF. The CDR3 coding sequence is TGTGCCAGCAGTACGGGACAGCTAAATCAGCCCCAGCATTTT.

Written as DNA, the CDR3 is TGTGCCAGCAGTGAATCCTCTGACACCTTC. Translating it yields CASSESSDTF. This chain uses TRBV6-1 with TRBJ1-2; D not certain. Trimming removed 2 bases at V and 12 bases at J, with 7 bases between. The CDR3 has 10 residues. Germline lookup yields CDR1 MNHNS and CDR2 SASEGT.

About this clonotype itself: The junction does not match germline at one end; this may be a read error. The CDR3 coding sequence is TGTGCCAGCAGCTTAGAACAGAGTCACCACAATGAGCAGCTCTTC. It translates to CASSLEQSHHNEQLF. V usage is TRBV11-1 and J usage is TRBJ2-1, with D uncertain. Germline V gene sequence: CDR1 SGHAT, CDR2 FQDESV (reference sequence). This CDR3 is 15 amino acids long.

V gene TRBV11-3 combines with J gene TRBJ2-2; TRBD1 or TRBD2 may be the D gene (5 bases each). This CDR3 is built from 14 residues. Looked up from germline, CDR1 is SGHNT and CDR2 is YENEEA. The ends were cut back, 2 bases at V and 5 bases at J, with 9 bases in the middle. This CDR3 is CASSLIGATGELFF. CDR3 sequence (DNA): TGTGCCAGCAGCTTAATCGGGGCTACCGGGGAGCTGTTTTTT.

V gene TRBV2 combines with J gene TRBJ1-2; D gene ambiguous. The CDR3 runs 14 residues. Between the trimmed V and J ends, which lost 10 bases and 0 bases, there was a span of 15 bases. The germline gives CDR1 SNHLY, CDR2 FYNNEI. CDR3 region: CAIRKDFANYGYTF. The CDR3 DNA follows: TGTGCCATCAGGAAGGACTTTGCTAACTATGGCTACACCTTC.

V gene TRBV29-1 combines with J gene TRBJ1-4, with 7 bases matching TRBD1. V was pared by 6 bases and J by 8 bases, with 12 bases of the junction left unmatched. The CDR3 has 14 residues. CDR1 is SQVTM and CDR2 is ANQGSEA in the germline V gene. The CDR3 sequence is CSVTEGAPGEKLFF. DNA of the CDR3: TGCAGCGTCACTGAGGGGGCGCCGGGAGAAAAACTGTTTTTT.

CDR3 loop: CASSGQGLDYEQYF. The CDR3 DNA follows: TGTGCCAGCAGCGGACAGGGGCTAGACTACGAGCAGTACTTC. This chain uses TRBV6-2 or TRBV6-3 with TRBJ2-7; 9 bases are a match to TRBD1. Germline lookup yields CDR1 MNHEY and CDR2 SVGEGT. V lost 6 bases, J lost 3 bases, and 6 bases stayed unmatched. The CDR3 contains 14 residues.

This clonotype has ten or more counts. The chain carries TRBV12-3 or TRBV12-4 and TRBJ2-5, with TRBD2 identical over 9 bases. This CDR3 region has 15 residues. V shed 0 bases, J shed 5 bases, and the junction held 4 bases outside the gene matches. The CDR3 spells CASSLASGSGETQYF. Here the CDR3 DNA reads TGTGCCAGCAGTTTAGCTAGCGGGAGTGGGGAGACCCAGTACTTC.

A remark on this clonotype: Its ends do not fully match the called genes, so a read error is possible. The chain combines TRBV7-7 with TRBJ2-5; no definite D call. This CDR3 contains 13 residues. CDR1 SSHAT and CDR2 FNYEAQ come from the germline V gene (reference sequence). CDR3 residues: CASSFDVKETQYF. CDR3 DNA sequence: TGTGCTAGCAGCTTCGACGTAAAAGAGACCCAGTACTTC.

This clonotype appeared a few times. This rearrangement joins TRBV28 to TRBJ2-1, with no clear D. Trimming took 6 bases from V and 13 from J, leaving 10 bases between them. Germline loops: CDR1 MDHEN, CDR2 SYDVKM. The CDR3 spans 10 residues. The chain's CDR3 is CASSGETQFF. In DNA form, the CDR3 reads TGTGCCAGCAGCGGCGAAACCCAGTTCTTC.

This chain links TRBV19 with TRBJ1-1; TRBD1 aligns across 9 bases. V lost 4 bases, J lost 1 base, and 10 bases stayed unmatched. CDR3 length: 17 amino acids. Germline assignment: CDR1 LNHDA and CDR2 SQIVND (reference sequence). The CDR3, as DNA: TGTGCCAGTAGTAATTACAGGGGGCTCTCCTCGAACACTGAAGCTTTCTTT. This sequence encodes CASSNYRGLSSNTEAFF.

The chain is built from TRBV6-1 and TRBJ2-1; D call uncertain. Per germline, CDR1 MNHNS and CDR2 SASEGT. This CDR3 is 15 amino acids long. Trimming took off 5 bases at V and 3 bases at J, with 14 bases between the two ends. This chain's CDR3 is CASSSNRIYYNEQFF. The CDR3 nucleotides are TGTGCCAGCAGTAGCAATCGGATATACTACAATGAGCAGTTCTTC.

In its sample, this clonotype was seen a few times. J is TRBJ2-5 and V is TRBV5-5; either TRBD1 or TRBD2 may supply D (5 bases each). Germline assignment: CDR1 SGHKS and CDR2 YYEKEE (reference sequence). This CDR3 region has 13 residues. Between the trimmed V and J ends, which lost 2 bases and 3 bases, there was a span of 8 bases. This CDR3 is CASSFGGEETQYF. CDR3 bases: TGTGCCAGCAGCTTTGGGGGTGAAGAGACCCAGTACTTC.

This clonotype was counted ten times or more. The rearrangement links TRBV2 to TRBJ2-7, with 7 bases fitting TRBD1. Germline V gives CDR1 SNHLY, CDR2 FYNNEI. Trimming removed 4 bases from V and 5 bases from J; junction bases left unmatched: 5. The CDR3 spans 13 residues. CDR3 sequence: CASSGEGGNEQYF. DNA for the CDR3: TGTGCCAGCAGTGGCGAAGGGGGCAACGAGCAGTACTTC.

J is TRBJ2-7 and V is TRBV30; no clear D gene. The CDR3 covers 13 residues. Looked up from germline, CDR1 is GTSNPN and CDR2 is SVGIG (reference sequence). V gave up 3 bases and J gave up 0 bases, with 9 bases separating them. The CDR3: CAWREKDSYEQYF. CDR3 DNA sequence: TGTGCCTGGAGGGAGAAAGACTCCTACGAGCAGTACTTC.

The table lists this clonotype with a few counts. The V and J genes are TRBV27 and TRBJ1-2, with TRBD1 identical over 9 bases. This CDR3 has 14 residues. J lost 2 bases, V lost 6 bases, and 4 bases had no gene match. Germline CDR1 MNHEY, CDR2 SMNVEV (reference sequence). The CDR3 loop reads CASRGQGVNYGYTF. In nucleotides, the CDR3 is TGTGCCAGCAGGGGACAGGGAGTGAACTATGGCTACACCTTC.

This clonotype was recorded many times. The chain combines TRBV27 with TRBJ1-1; TRBD1 matches 8 bases. Trimming took 9 bases from V and 1 from J; bases not matched to a gene: 13. Germline CDR1 reads MNHEY; CDR2 reads SMNVEV (reference sequence). CDR3 size: 16 residues. CDR3 region: CARTGTGHSKNTEAFF. CDR3 nucleotide sequence: TGTGCCAGAACCGGGACAGGCCACAGTAAGAACACTGAAGCTTTCTTT.

This clonotype occurred a few times. The chain joins TRBV5-1 to TRBJ2-2, with D unresolved. CDR1 is SGHRS, CDR2 YFSETQ, per germline. With 7 bases removed from V and 1 base from J, the gap between germline ends came to 8 bases. The CDR3 runs 13 residues. The CDR3 reads CASQPLNTGELFF. Here the CDR3 DNA reads TGCGCCAGCCAGCCACTGAACACCGGGGAGCTGTTTTTT.

The chain employs TRBV6-1 and TRBJ1-5; unclear D gene. Germline V gene data show CDR1 as MNHNS and CDR2 as SASEGT. CDR3 length: 16 amino acids. V was cut by 2 bases and J by 0 bases, with 11 bases left in between. The CDR3: CASSEYGQNSNQPQHF. In DNA form, the CDR3 reads TGTGCCAGCAGTGAATACGGGCAGAATAGCAATCAGCCCCAGCATTTT.

With respect to this clonotype: A much bigger clone sits one base away, suggesting this may be a read error. The rearrangement links TRBV27 to TRBJ2-1; 10 bases fit TRBD2. CDR1 and CDR2 (germline): MNHEY, SMNVEV (reference sequence). CDR3 length equals 15 residues. The CDR3 DNA is TGTGCCAGCAGTGCCACGGCTAGCGGGAGCTATGAGCAGCTCTTC. This gives the protein CASSATASGSYEQLF.

The table lists this clonotype with many counts. The chain employs TRBV7-6 and TRBJ2-7; 7 nucleotides agree with TRBD1. The CDR3 runs 14 residues. After removal of 5 bases from V and 1 base from J, the junction contained 5 bases not matched to a gene. Germline V gene data show CDR1 as SGHVS and CDR2 as FNYEAQ. CDR3 bases: TGTGCCAGCAGCCCCGAGGGACAGTCCTACGAGCAGTACTTC. This encodes CASSPEGQSYEQYF.

The chain has TRBV12-5 and TRBJ2-2, with D unresolved. The ends were cut back, 0 bases at V and 0 bases at J, with 14 bases in the middle. The CDR3 length is 18 residues. Per the germline V gene, CDR1 is LGHNT and CDR2 is FRNRAP. CDR3 loop: CASGLVRLGISNTGELFF. For the CDR3, the DNA is TGTGCTAGTGGTTTGGTACGACTGGGGATCTCGAACACCGGGGAGCTGTTTTTT.